The source of this T cell receptor beta chain is a study of T cells after yellow fever vaccination. Each CDR3 protein is one row after TCRdb ran MiXCR on the 5' RACE reads. Seen here are approximately 85,000 distinct CDR3 sequences, about 14% observed once, and the top ten hold about 26%. Germline V CDR1 and CDR2: LGHNA, YSLEER. The CDR3 is 16 amino acids. With 0 bases removed from V and 6 bases from J, the gap between germline ends came to 14 bases. This clonotype has only a few counts. The source of this sequence is a man aged 18 to 35 who received the YFV17D yellow fever vaccine. The sequenced sample was CD8+ T cells not binding an NS4B(214-222) dextramer, sorted from PBMCs, obtained about 21 days after the first yellow fever vaccination. The chain has TRBV4-3 and TRBJ1-4; D gene unclear. The DNA of the CDR3 is TGCGCCAGCAGCCAAGATATGGCTAGCTCGGATGAAAAACTGTTTTTT. Translating gives CASSQDMASSDEKLFF.